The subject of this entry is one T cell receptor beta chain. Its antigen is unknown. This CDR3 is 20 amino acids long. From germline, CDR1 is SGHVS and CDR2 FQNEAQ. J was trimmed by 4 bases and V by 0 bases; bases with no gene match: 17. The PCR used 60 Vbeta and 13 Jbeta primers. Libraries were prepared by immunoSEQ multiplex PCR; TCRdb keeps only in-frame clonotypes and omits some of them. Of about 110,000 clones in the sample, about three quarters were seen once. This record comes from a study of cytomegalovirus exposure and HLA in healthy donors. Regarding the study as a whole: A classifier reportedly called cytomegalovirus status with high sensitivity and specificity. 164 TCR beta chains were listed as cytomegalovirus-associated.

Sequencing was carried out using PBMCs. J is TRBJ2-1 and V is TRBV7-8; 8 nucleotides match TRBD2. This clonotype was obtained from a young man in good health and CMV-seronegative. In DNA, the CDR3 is TGTGCCAGCAGCTTAGCGTCCCGGGGGACAATGACGGGAGGGTACAATGAGCAGTTCTTC. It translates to CASSLASRGTMTGGYNEQFF.